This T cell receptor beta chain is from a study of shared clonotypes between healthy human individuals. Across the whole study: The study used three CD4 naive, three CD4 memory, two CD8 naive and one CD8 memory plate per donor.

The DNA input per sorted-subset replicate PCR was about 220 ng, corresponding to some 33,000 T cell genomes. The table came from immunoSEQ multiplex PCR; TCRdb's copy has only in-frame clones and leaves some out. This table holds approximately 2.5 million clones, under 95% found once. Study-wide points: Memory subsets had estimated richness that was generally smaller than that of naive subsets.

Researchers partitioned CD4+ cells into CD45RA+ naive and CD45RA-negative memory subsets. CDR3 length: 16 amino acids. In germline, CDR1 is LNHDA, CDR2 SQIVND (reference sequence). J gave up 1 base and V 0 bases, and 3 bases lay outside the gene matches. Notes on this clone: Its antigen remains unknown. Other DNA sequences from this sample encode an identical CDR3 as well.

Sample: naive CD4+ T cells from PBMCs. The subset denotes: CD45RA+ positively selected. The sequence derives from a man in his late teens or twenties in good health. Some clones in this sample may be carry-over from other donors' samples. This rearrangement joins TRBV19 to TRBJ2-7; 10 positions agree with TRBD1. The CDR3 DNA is TGTGCCAGTAGTATAGACCGGGACAGGGGTTCCTACGAGCAGTACTTC. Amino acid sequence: CASSIDRDRGSYEQYF.